This T cell receptor (beta chain) was identified during a study of blood T cell repertoires in COVID-19. About the study: PBMCs, B-cell-depleted T cells, or T cells were the source of the cDNA or gDNA that made up the material.

Per the germline V gene, CDR1 is SQVTM and CDR2 is ANQGSEA. This CDR3 is 13 amino acids long. The V gene lost 4 bases and the J gene lost 5 bases, with 14 bases spanning the gap. Generated by immunoSEQ multiplex PCR, the TCRdb table keeps only in-frame clones and is missing some. Of approximately 220,000 clones listed, about four fifths are singletons. Sample: PBMCs or T cells enriched from blood (not recorded which). The receptor's source is a woman aged 45-65 years who had been exposed to COVID-19. The rearrangement links TRBV29-1 to TRBJ2-5; D may be TRBD2 (5 bases). This chain's CDR3 is CSVAPSRRETQYF. The CDR3 region has the DNA TGCAGCGTTGCACCGTCTCGGAGGGAGACCCAGTACTTC.